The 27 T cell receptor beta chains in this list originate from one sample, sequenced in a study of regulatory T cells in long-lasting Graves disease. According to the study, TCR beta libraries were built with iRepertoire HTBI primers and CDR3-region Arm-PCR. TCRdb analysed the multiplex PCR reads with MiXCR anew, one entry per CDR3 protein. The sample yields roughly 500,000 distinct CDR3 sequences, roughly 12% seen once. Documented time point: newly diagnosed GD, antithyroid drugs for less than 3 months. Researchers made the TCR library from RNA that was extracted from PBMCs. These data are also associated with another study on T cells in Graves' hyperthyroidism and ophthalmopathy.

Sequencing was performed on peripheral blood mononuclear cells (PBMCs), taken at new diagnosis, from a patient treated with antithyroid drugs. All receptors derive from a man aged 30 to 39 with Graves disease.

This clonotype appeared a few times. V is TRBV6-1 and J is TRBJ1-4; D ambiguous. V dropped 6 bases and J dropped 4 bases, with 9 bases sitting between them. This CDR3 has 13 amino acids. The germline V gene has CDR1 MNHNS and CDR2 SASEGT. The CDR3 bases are TGTGCCAGCAGGAACGGGATTAATGAAAAACTGTTTTTT. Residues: CASRNGINEKLFF.

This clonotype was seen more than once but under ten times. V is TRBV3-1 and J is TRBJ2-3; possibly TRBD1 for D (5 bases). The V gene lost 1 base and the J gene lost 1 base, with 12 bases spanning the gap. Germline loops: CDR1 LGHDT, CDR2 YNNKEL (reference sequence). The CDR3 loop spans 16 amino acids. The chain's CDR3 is CASSQVRRDGTDTQYF. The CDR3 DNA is TGTGCCAGCAGCCAAGTTCGCAGGGATGGCACAGATACGCAGTATTTT.

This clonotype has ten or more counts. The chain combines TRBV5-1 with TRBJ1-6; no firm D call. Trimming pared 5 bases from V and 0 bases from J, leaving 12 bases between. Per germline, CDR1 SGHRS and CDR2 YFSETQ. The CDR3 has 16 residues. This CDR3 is CASRGSESSYNSPLHF. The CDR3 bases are TGCGCCAGCAGAGGATCCGAGAGCTCCTATAATTCACCCCTCCACTTT.

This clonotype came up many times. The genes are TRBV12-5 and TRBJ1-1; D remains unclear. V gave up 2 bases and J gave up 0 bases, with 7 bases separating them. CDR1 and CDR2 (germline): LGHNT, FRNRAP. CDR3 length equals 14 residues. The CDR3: CASGLRPLNTEAFF. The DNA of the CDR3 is TGTGCTAGTGGTTTGAGGCCTCTGAACACTGAAGCTTTCTTT.

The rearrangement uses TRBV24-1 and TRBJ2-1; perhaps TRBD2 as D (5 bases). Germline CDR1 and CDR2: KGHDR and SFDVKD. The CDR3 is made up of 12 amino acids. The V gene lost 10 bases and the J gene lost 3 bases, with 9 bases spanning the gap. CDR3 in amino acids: CATSTSYNEQFF. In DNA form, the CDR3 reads TGTGCCACTTCCACTAGCTACAATGAGCAGTTCTTC.

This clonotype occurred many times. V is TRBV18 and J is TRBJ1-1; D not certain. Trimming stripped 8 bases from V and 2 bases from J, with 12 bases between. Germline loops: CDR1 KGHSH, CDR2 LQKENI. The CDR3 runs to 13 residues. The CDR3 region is CASSLTDNTEAFF. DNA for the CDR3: TGTGCCAGCAGCCTGACTGACAACACTGAAGCTTTCTTT.

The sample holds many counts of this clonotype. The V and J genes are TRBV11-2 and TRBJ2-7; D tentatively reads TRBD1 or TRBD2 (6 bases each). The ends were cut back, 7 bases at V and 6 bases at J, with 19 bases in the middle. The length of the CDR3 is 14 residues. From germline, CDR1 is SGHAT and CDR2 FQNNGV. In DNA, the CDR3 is TGTGCCAGCACCTCGGAGAGGGGGGCCGTCGAGCAGTACTTC. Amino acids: CASTSERGAVEQYF. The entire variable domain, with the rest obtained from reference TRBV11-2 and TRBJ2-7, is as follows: EAGVAQSPRYKIIEKRQSVAFWCNPISGHATLYWYQQILGQGPKLLIQFQNNGVVDDSQLPKDRFSAERLKGVDSTLKIQPAKLEDSAVYLCASTSERGAVEQYFGPGTRLTVT.

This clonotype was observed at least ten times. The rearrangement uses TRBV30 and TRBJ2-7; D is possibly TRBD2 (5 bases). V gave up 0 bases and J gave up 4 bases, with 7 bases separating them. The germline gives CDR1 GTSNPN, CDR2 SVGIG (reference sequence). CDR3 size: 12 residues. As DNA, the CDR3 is TGTGCCTGGAGTGTTCGGGGTTACGAGCAGTACTTC. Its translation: CAWSVRGYEQYF.

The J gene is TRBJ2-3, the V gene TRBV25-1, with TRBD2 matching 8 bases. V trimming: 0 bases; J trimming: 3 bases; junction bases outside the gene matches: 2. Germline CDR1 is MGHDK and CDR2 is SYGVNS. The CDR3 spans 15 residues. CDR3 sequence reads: CASSEYASGTDTQYF. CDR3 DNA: TGTGCCAGCAGTGAATATGCTAGCGGGACAGATACGCAGTATTTT.

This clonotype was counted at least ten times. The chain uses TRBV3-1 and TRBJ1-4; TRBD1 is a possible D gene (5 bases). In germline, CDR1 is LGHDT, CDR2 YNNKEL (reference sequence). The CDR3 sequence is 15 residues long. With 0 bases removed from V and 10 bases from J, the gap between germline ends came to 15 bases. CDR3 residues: CASSQEMAGWGKLFF. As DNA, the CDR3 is TGTGCCAGCAGCCAAGAGATGGCAGGGTGGGGAAAACTGTTTTTT.

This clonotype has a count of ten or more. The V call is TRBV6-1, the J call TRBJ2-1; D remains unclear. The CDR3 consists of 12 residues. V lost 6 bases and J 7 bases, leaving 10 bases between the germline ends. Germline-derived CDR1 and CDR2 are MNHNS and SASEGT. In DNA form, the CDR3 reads TGTGCCAGCAGGGAGTGGGCGAATGAGCAGTTCTTC. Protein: CASREWANEQFF.

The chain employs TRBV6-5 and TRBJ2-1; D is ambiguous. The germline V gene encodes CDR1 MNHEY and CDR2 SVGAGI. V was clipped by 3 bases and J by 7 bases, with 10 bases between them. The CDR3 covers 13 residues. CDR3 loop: CASSYGDWNEQFF. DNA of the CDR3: TGTGCCAGCAGTTATGGGGATTGGAATGAGCAGTTCTTC.

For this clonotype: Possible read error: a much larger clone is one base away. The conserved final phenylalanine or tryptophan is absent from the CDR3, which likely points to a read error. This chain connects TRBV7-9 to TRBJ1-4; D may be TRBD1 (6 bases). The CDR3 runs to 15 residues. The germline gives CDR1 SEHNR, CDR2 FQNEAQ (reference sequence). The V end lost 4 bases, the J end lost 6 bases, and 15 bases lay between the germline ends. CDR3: CASSSTGIKDEKLFL. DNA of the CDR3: TGTGCCAGCAGCTCCACAGGGATCAAAGATGAAAAACTGTTTTTG.

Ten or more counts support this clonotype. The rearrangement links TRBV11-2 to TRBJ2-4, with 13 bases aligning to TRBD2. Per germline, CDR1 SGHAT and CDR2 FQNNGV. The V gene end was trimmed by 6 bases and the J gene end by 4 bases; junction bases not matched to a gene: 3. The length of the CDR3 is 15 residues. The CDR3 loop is CASRLLAGGKNIQYF. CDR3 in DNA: TGTGCCAGCAGGTTACTAGCGGGAGGGAAAAACATTCAGTACTTC.

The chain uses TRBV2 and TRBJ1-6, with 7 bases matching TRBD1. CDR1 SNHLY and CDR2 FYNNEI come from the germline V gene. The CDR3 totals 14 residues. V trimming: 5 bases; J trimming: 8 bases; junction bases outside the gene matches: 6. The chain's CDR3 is CASSPGQSYSPLHF. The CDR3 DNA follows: TGTGCCAGCAGTCCGGGACAGAGTTATTCACCCCTCCACTTT.

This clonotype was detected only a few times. CDR3 in DNA: TGCGCCAGCGGAGGACTACCATCGGGGGCCTGCCAGCCCCAGCATTTT. Its translation: CASGGLPSGACQPQHF. V is TRBV5-1 and J is TRBJ1-5; tentative D call: TRBD1 (6 bases). The CDR3 contains 16 residues. Germline CDR1 is SGHRS and CDR2 is YFSETQ. V lost 7 bases and J 7 bases, leaving 24 bases between the germline ends. The variable domain in full, with the rest retrieved from reference TRBV5-1 and TRBJ1-5, is KAGVTQTPRYLIKTRGQQVTLSCSPISGHRSVSWYQQTPGQGLQFLFEYFSETQRNKGNFPGRFSGRQFSNSRSEMNVSTLELGDSALYLCASGGLPSGACQPQHFGDGTRLSIL.

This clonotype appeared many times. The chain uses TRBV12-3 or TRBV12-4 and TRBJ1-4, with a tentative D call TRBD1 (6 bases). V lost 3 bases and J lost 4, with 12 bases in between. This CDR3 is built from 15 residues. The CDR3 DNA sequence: TGTGCCAGCAGTTTGGAGGACAGTGATAATGAAAAACTGTTTTTT. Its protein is CASSLEDSDNEKLFF.

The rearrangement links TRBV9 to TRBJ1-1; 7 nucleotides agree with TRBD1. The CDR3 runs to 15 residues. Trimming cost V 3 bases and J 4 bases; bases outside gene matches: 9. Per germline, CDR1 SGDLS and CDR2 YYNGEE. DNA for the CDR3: TGTGCCAGCAGCGGTACGGGACAGTTCATCACTGAAGCTTTCTTT. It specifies CASSGTGQFITEAFF.

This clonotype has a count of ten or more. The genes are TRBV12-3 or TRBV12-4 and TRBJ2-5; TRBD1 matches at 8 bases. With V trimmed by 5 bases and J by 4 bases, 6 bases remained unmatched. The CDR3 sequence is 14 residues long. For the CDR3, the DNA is TGTGCCAGCAGTCCATCAGGGGGCGGAGAGACCCAGTACTTC. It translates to CASSPSGGGETQYF.

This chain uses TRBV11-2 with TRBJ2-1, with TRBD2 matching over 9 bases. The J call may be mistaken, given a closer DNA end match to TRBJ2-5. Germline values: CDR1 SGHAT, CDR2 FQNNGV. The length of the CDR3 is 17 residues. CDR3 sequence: CASSPKSRGRARETQYF. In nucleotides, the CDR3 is TGTGCCAGCAGCCCCAAGTCCCGCGGGAGGGCCCGAGAGACCCAGTACTTC.

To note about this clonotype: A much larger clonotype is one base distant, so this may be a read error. The CDR3 region is CATSDSSRIYEQYF. The CDR3 DNA sequence: TGTGCCACCAGTGATTCAAGTAGAATCTACGAGCAGTACTTC. The chain employs TRBV24-1 and TRBJ2-7; D gene unclear. The ends were cut back, 2 bases at V and 3 bases at J, with 10 bases in the middle. The CDR3 is 14 amino acids. CDR1 is KGHDR and CDR2 is SFDVKD in the germline V gene.

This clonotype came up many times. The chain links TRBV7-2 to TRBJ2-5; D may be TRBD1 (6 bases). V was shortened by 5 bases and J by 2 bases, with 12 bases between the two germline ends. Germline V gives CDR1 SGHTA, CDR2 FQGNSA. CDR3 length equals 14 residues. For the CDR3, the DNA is TGTGCCAGCAGCACCCGGACAGTGCAAGAGACCCAGTACTTC. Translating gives CASSTRTVQETQYF.

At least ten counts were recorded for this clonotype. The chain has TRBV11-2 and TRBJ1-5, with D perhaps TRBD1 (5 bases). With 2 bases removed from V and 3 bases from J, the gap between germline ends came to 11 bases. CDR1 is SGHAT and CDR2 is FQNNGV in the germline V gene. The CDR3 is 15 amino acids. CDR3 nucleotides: TGTGCCAGCAGCTTACACAGGTCCTTCAATCAGCCCCAGCATTTT. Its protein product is CASSLHRSFNQPQHF.

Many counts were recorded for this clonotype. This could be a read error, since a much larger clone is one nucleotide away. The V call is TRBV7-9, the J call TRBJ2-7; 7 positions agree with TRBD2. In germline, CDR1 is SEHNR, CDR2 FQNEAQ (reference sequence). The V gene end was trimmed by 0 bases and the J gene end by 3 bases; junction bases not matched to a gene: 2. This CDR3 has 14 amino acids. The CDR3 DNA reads TGTGCCAGCAGCTTAGCGGGAGGGATCTACGAGCAGTACTTC. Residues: CASSLAGGIYEQYF.

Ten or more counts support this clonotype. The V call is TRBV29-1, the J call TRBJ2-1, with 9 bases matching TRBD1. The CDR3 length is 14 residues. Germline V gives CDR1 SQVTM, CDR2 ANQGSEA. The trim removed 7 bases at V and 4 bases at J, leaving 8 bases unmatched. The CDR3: CSALQGAGYNEQFF. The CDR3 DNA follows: TGCAGCGCCCTACAGGGGGCGGGGTACAATGAGCAGTTCTTC.

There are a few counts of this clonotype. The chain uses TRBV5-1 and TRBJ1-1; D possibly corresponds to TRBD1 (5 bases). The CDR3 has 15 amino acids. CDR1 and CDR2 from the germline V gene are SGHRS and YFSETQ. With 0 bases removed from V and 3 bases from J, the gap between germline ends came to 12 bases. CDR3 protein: CASSLEGLAHTEAFF. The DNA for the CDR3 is TGCGCCAGCAGCTTGGAGGGACTGGCACACACTGAAGCTTTCTTT.

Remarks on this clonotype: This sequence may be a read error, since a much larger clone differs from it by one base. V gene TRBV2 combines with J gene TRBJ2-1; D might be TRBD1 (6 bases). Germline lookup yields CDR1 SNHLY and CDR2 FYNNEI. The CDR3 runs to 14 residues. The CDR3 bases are TGTGCCAGCATGGGGGCCGCCTCCTACAATGAGCAGTCCTTC. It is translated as CASMGAASYNEQSF.